The T cell receptor (beta chain) under discussion was sequenced for a study of beta chain features in type 1 diabetes. Study background: Over all samples combined, about 99,000,000 sorted cells were examined. Whole-study results and caveats: Type 1 diabetes patients had moderately but significantly shorter TCRB CDR3s in all four CD4+ subsets. Diminished insertions and augmented deletions at VDJ junctions characterized type 1 diabetes patients.

The CDR3 consists of 18 residues. As regards this clone: The antigen is unknown.

The authors reverse transcribed all of the isolated RNA, so sequencing captured expressed TCRB transcripts. Sequenced by immunoSEQ multiplex PCR; TCRdb stores in-frame clones only, minus some. The sample lists some 350,000 clones; over 8.5% were seen once. This receptor was identified in a man in his thirties or forties with type 1 diabetes. Sequencing input: central memory CD4+ T cells from blood. The J gene is TRBJ2-5, the V gene TRBV21-1; the table calls TRBD2, which could not be checked here. TRBV21-1 counts as a pseudogene. The CDR3 region has the DNA TGTGCCAGCAGCATGGGACGTTTGGGGGGAGGGCCGATGGAGACCCAGTACTTC. This translates into CASSMGRLGGGPMETQYF.